This T cell receptor beta chain comes out of a study of cytomegalovirus exposure and HLA in healthy donors. Study background: Among the approximately 400 genotyped donors, 70% to 90% were placed in the Caucasian-associated ancestry cluster. Study outcomes and limitations: In a later analysis, HLA-C alleles had the fewest associated TCRs, DRB1 alleles the most. It was 160 or so TCR beta chains that were listed as cytomegalovirus-associated. Excluded: some indistinguishable V segments such as TRBV6-2 and TRBV6-3.

The PCR contained 60 Vbeta and 13 Jbeta primers. Sequencing was performed with immunoSEQ multiplex PCR; in TCRdb, only in-frame clones are kept and a portion is missing. The repertoire has about 82,000 clones, about 70% of them found once; the top ten carry 6.2%. CDR3 size: 13 residues. The ends were cut back, 4 bases at V and 3 bases at J, with 8 bases in the middle. Germline V gene sequence: CDR1 LNHNV, CDR2 YYDKDF (reference sequence). To note about this clone: The antigen is undetermined.

This chain uses TRBV15 with TRBJ2-3, with a tentative D call TRBD1 (5 bases). The sequenced material came from PBMCs. The sequence was obtained from a woman between 50 and 59 years old in good health and CMV-seropositive. CDR3: CATSKDSTDTQYF. DNA of the CDR3: TGTGCCACCAGCAAAGACAGTACAGATACGCAGTATTTT.